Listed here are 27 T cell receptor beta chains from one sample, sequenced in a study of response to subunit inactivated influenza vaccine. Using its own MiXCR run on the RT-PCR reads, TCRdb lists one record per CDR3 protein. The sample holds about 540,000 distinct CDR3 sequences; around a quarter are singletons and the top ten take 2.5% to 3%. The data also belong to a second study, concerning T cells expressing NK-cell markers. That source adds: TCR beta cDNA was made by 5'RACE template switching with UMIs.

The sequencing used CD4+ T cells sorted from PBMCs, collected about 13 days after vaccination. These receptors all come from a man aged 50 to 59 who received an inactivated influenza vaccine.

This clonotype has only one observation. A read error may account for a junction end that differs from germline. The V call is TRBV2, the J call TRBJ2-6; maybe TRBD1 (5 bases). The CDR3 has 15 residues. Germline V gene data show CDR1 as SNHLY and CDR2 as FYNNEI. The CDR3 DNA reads TGTGCCAGCAGCGCGGCCCCCTCTGGGGCCAACGTCCTGAATTTC. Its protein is CASSAAPSGANVLNF.

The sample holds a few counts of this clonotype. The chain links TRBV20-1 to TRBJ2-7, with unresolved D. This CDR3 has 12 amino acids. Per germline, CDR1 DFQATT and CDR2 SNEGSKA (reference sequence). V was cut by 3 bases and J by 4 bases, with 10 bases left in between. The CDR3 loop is CSARGTLYEQYF. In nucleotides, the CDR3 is TGCAGTGCTAGGGGCACCTTATACGAGCAGTACTTC.

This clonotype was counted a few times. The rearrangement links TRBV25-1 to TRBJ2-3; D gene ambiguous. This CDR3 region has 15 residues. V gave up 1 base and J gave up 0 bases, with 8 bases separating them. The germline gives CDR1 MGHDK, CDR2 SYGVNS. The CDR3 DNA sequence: TGTGCCAGCAGTGAATTCGGTTCTAGCACAGATACGCAGTATTTT. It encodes CASSEFGSSTDTQYF.

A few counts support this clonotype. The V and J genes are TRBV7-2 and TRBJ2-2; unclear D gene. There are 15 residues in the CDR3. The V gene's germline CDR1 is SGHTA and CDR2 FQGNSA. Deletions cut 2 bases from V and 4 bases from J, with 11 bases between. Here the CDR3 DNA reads TGTGCCAGCAGCTTATATGGCCGGCGCACCGGGGAGCTGTTTTTT. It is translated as CASSLYGRRTGELFF.

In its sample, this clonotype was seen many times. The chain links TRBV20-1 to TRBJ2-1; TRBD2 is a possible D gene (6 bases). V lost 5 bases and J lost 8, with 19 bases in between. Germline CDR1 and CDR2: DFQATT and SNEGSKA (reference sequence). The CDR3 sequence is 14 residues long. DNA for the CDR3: TGCAGTGCTCCTTGGCGGGGCCCCAGCGATGAGCAGTTCTTC. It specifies CSAPWRGPSDEQFF.

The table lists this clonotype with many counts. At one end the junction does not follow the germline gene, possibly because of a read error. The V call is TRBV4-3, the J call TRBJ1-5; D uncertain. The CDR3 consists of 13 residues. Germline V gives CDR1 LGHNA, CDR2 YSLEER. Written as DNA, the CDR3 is TGTGCCAGCAGCCAAAATAGCAATCAGCCCCAGCATTTT. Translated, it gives CASSQNSNQPQHF.

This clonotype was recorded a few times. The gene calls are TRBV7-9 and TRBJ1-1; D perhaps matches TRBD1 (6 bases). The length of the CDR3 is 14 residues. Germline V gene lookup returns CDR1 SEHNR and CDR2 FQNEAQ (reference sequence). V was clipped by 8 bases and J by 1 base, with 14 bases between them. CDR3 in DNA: TGTGCCAGCGTCCCGGGACAACCGAACACTGAAGCTTTCTTT. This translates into CASVPGQPNTEAFF. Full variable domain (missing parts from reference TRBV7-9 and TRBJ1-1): DTGVSQNPRHKITKRGQNVTFRCDPISEHNRLYWYRQTLGQGPEFLTYFQNEAQLEKSRLLSDRFSAERPKGSFSTLEIQRTEQGDSAMYLCASVPGQPNTEAFFGQGTRLTVV.

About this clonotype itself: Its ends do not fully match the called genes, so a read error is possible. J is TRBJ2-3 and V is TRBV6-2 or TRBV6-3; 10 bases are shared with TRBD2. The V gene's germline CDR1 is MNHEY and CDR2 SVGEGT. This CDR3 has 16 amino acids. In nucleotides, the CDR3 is TGTGCCAGCAGACATCTAGCGGGAGAGAGCATAGATACGCAGTATTTT. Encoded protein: CASRHLAGESIDTQYF.

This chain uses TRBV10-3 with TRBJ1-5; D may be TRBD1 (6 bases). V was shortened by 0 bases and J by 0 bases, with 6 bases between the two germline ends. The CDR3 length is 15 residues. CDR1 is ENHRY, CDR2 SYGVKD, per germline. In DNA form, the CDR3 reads TGTGCCATCAGTGAGTCCAGGGGTAGCAATCAGCCCCAGCATTTT. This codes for CAISESRGSNQPQHF.

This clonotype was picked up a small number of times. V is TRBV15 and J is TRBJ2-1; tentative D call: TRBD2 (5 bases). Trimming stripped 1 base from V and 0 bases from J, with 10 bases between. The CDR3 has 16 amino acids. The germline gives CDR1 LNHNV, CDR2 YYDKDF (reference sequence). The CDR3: CATSRVGGSSYNEQFF. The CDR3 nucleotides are TGTGCCACCAGCAGAGTCGGAGGCAGCTCCTACAATGAGCAGTTCTTC.

CDR3 sequence (DNA): TGTGCCAGCAGCCCAGGGCCTAGCGGGGGGACAGATACGCAGTATTTT. This encodes CASSPGPSGGTDTQYF. This sequence joins TRBV7-2 and TRBJ2-3, with 11 bases lining up with TRBD2. Trimming at V came to 5 bases and at J to 3 bases, leaving 7 bases not matched to a gene. The CDR3 runs to 16 residues. The germline gives CDR1 SGHTA, CDR2 FQGNSA.

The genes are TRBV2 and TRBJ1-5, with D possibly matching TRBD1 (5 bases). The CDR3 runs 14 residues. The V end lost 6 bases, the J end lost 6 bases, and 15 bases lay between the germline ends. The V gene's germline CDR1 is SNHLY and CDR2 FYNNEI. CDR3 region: CASSPGGVLQPQHF. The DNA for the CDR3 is TGTGCCAGCAGCCCGGGAGGGGTCCTTCAGCCCCAGCATTTT.

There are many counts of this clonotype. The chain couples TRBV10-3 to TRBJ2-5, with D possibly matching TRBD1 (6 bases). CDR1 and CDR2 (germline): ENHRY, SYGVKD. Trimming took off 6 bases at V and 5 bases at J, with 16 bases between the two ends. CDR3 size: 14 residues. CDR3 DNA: TGTGCCATCAGCAGGACAGCGAGGGAGGAGACCCAGTACTTC. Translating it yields CAISRTAREETQYF.

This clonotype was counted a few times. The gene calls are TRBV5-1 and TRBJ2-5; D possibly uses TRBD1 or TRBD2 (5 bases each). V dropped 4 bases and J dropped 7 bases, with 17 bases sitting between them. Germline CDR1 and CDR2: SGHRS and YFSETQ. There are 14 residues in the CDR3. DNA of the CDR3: TGCGCCAGCAGCACAACGGACCCGAGGGGGACCCAGTACTTC. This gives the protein CASSTTDPRGTQYF.

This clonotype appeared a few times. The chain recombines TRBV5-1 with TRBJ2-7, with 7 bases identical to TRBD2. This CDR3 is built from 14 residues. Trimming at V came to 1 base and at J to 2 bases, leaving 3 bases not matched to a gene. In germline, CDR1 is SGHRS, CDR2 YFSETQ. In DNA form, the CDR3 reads TGCGCCAGCAGCTTGCTACGGGGGGCCTACGAGCAGTACTTC. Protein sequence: CASSLLRGAYEQYF.

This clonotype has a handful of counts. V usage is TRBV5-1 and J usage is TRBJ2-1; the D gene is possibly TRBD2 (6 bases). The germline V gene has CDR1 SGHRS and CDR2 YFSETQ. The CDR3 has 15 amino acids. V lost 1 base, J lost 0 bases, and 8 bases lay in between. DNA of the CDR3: TGCGCCAGCAGCTTGTACGGGAGCTCCTACAATGAGCAGTTCTTC. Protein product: CASSLYGSSYNEQFF.

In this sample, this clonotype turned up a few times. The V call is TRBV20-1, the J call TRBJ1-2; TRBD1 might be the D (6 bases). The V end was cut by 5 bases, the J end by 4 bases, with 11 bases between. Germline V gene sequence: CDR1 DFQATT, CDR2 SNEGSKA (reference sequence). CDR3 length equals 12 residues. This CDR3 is CSAWGGGYGYTF. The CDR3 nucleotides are TGCAGTGCTTGGGGGGGCGGCTATGGCTACACCTTC.

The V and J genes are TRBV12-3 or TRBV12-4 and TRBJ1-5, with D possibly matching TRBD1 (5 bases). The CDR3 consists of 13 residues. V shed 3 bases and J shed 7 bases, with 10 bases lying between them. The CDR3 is CASSFARDQPQHF. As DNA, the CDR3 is TGTGCCAGCAGTTTTGCCAGGGACCAGCCCCAGCATTTT.

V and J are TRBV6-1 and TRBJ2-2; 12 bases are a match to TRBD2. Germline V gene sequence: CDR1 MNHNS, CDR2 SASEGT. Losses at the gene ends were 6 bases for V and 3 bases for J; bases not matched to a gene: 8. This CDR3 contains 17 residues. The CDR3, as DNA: TGTGCCAGCAGGGTGACTAGCGGGAGACGCGACACCGGGGAGCTGTTTTTT. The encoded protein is CASRVTSGRRDTGELFF.

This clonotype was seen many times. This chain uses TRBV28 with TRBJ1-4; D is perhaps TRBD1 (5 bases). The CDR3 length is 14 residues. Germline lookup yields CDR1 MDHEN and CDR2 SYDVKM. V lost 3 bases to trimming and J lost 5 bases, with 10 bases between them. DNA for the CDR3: TGTGCCAGCAGTTTTGGACACTTGAATGAAAAACTGTTTTTT. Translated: CASSFGHLNEKLFF.

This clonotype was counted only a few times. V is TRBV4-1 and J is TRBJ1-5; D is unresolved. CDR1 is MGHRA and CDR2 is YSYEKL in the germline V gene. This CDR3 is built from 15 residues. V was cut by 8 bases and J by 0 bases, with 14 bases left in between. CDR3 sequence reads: CASCLDLNSNQPQHF. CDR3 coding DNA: TGCGCCAGCTGTCTGGACCTTAATAGCAATCAGCCCCAGCATTTT.

The CDR3 loop reads CAVDPRANNEQFF. The CDR3 DNA is TGTGCCGTCGACCCTAGGGCAAACAATGAGCAGTTCTTC. The V and J genes are TRBV7-9 and TRBJ2-1; D not resolved. Germline V CDR1 and CDR2: SEHNR, FQNEAQ (reference sequence). Between the trimmed V and J ends, which lost 11 bases and 5 bases, there was a span of 16 bases. CDR3 length: 13 amino acids.

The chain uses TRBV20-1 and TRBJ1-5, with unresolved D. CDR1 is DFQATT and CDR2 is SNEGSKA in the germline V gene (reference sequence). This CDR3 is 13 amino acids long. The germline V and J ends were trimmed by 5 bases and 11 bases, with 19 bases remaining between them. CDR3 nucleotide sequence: TGCAGTGCTTTCGCACCGGAAGGAGGGACCCAGCATTTT. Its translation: CSAFAPEGGTQHF.

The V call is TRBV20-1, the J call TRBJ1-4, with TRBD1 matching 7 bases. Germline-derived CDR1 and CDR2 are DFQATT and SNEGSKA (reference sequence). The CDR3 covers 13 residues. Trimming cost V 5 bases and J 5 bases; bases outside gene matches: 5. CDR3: CSAAPGQNEKLFF. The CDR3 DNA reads TGCAGTGCTGCGCCGGGACAGAATGAAAAACTGTTTTTT.

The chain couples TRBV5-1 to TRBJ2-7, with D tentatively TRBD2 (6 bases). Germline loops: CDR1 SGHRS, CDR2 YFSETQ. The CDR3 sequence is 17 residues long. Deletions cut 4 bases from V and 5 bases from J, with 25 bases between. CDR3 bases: TGCGCCAGCAGCCCAGGTTTGGGGCAGGGAGGATCGAACGAGCAGTACTTC. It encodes CASSPGLGQGGSNEQYF.

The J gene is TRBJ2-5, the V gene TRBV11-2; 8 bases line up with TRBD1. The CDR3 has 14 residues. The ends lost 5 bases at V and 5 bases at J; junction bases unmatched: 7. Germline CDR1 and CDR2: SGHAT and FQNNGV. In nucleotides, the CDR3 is TGTGCCAGCAGCGGCAAGACAGGGGAGGAGACCCAGTACTTC. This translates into CASSGKTGEETQYF.

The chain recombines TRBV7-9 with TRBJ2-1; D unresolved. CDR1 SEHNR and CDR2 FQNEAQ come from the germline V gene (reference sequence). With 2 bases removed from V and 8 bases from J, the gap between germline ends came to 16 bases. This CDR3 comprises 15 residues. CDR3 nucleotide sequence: TGTGCCAGCAGCTTATTATCGAACTCGGTCGATGAGCAGTTCTTC. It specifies CASSLLSNSVDEQFF.